The 32 T cell receptor beta chains below come from one sample, sequenced in a study of blood T cell repertoires in COVID-19 (dated by TCRdb to 2019 to 2021). Libraries were made using the immunoSEQ multiplex PCR assay. The table was pulled from immuneACCESS by TCRdb, which kept in-frame rearrangements only. Such tables lose some clones; where checked, under half of the loss comes from unresolved V genes, and the rest has no known cause. This sample holds 100,000 to 150,000 clones; about nine tenths were observed only once. The top ten hold 9.5% to 12% of the sample. The sequenced material came from peripheral blood. These TCRs come from a woman between 65 and 79 years old with COVID-19, enrolled during active disease.

This clone was counted once. CDR3 sequence (DNA): TGTGCCAGCAGCCCTAGGTACACCATGCCGAGCTATGGCTACACCTTC. It translates to CASSPRYTMPSYGYTF. V and J are TRBV3-1 (or the pseudogene TRBV3-2) and TRBJ1-2; D not certain. V was clipped by 4 bases and J by 4 bases, with 19 bases between them. Germline-derived CDR1 and CDR2 are LGHDT and YNNKEL (reference sequence). The length of the CDR3 is 16 residues.

This clone was seen many times. The chain is built from TRBV7-6 and TRBJ1-1, with D tentatively TRBD1 (6 bases). This CDR3 region has 16 residues. The germline gives CDR1 SGHVS, CDR2 FNYEAQ. V was trimmed by 7 bases and J by 1 base, leaving 19 bases between them. This CDR3 reads CASTPRGGLENTEAFF. The CDR3 DNA reads TGTGCCAGCACCCCGCGGGGGGGCCTGGAGAACACTGAAGCTTTCTTT.

The chain uses TRBV18 and TRBJ1-1, with 8 bases that match TRBD1. Germline CDR1 is KGHSH and CDR2 is LQKENI. CDR3 length equals 17 residues. Trimming cost V 1 base and J 5 bases; bases outside gene matches: 12. For the CDR3, the DNA is TGTGCCAGCTCACCACGGCAGGGGGCCTCTAGTGGGACTGAAGCTTTCTTT. It encodes CASSPRQGASSGTEAFF.

This clone was seen just once. This chain joins TRBV9 and TRBJ2-5, with TRBD2 matching over 8 bases. Per germline, CDR1 SGDLS and CDR2 YYNGEE. V lost 4 bases and J lost 7; bases outside the gene matches: 12. CDR3 length equals 15 residues. The DNA of the CDR3 is TGTGCCAGCAGCCCGGCCTTAGCGGGGAGTGCGACCCAGTACTTC. It yields the protein CASSPALAGSATQYF.

The rearrangement links TRBV6-5 to TRBJ1-1, with TRBD1 as a possible D gene (5 bases). The CDR3 has 12 amino acids. Trimming took off 7 bases at V and 11 bases at J, with 17 bases between the two ends. Looked up from germline, CDR1 is MNHEY and CDR2 is SVGAGI. CDR3 loop: CASTTGDVGAFF. In DNA form, the CDR3 reads TGTGCCAGCACCACGGGGGACGTTGGGGCTTTCTTT.

The chain carries TRBV6-4 and TRBJ1-1; 8 bases line up with TRBD1. Trimming removed 3 bases from V and 9 bases from J; junction bases left unmatched: 9. The CDR3 has 14 residues. Germline V gene data show CDR1 as MRHNA and CDR2 as SNTAGT. The CDR3 DNA reads TGTGCCAGCAGTGAGGACCTAAGACAGGGGAAAGCTTTCTTT. Its protein is CASSEDLRQGKAFF.

The chain couples TRBV19 to TRBJ2-5, with 10 bases that match TRBD2. The length of the CDR3 is 16 residues. Germline trimming cut 1 base from V and 1 base from J; bases unmatched to any gene: 3. Germline lookup yields CDR1 LNHDA and CDR2 SQIVND (reference sequence). CDR3 sequence: CASSIARLAGQETQYF. CDR3 nucleotide sequence: TGTGCCAGTAGTATAGCCCGACTAGCGGGCCAAGAGACCCAGTACTTC. Together with reference TRBV19 and TRBJ2-5, the CDR3 gives the full variable domain: DGGITQSPKYLFRKEGQNVTLSCEQNLNHDAMYWYRQDPGQGLRLIYYSQIVNDFQKGDIAEGYSVSREKKESFPLTVTSAQKNPTAFYLCASSIARLAGQETQYFGPGTRLLVL.

This rearrangement joins TRBV9 to TRBJ1-1; the match to TRBD1 covers 9 bases. The V and J ends lost 7 bases and 5 bases, in that order; junction bases with no gene match: 12. The germline gives CDR1 SGDLS, CDR2 YYNGEE. The CDR3 is 15 amino acids. CDR3 in amino acids: CASGPGQGSWTEAFF. CDR3 nucleotide sequence: TGTGCCAGCGGGCCGGGACAGGGATCGTGGACTGAAGCTTTCTTT.

The chain combines TRBV10-3 with TRBJ1-1; 9 nucleotides match TRBD1. Germline CDR1 and CDR2: ENHRY and SYGVKD. V lost 8 bases to trimming and J lost 0 bases; unmatched junction nucleotides: 16. CDR3 length: 18 amino acids. As DNA, the CDR3 is TGTGCCATCCGGGGACAGGGTGTTGGGGGGCGGGTGAACACTGAAGCTTTCTTT. Translated, it gives CAIRGQGVGGRVNTEAFF.

The V and J genes are TRBV5-1 and TRBJ2-1; perhaps TRBD1 as D (6 bases). The CDR3 sequence is 15 residues long. Between the trimmed V and J ends, which lost 4 bases and 8 bases, there was a span of 19 bases. CDR1 SGHRS and CDR2 YFSETQ come from the germline V gene. In nucleotides, the CDR3 is TGCGCCAGCAGCAGACAGGAGGATTCGAAATATGAGCAGTTCTTC. The encoded protein is CASSRQEDSKYEQFF.

The chain combines TRBV6-5 with TRBJ2-7, with TRBD1 as a possible D gene (6 bases). The germline V gene encodes CDR1 MNHEY and CDR2 SVGAGI. CDR3 length equals 13 residues. V was shortened by 0 bases and J by 10 bases, with 13 bases between the two germline ends. The CDR3 protein is CASSYSGTRDQYF. The CDR3 coding sequence is TGTGCCAGCAGTTACTCAGGGACAAGGGATCAGTACTTC.

This chain links TRBV7-7 with TRBJ2-5, with D perhaps matching TRBD1 (5 bases). The V end lost 4 bases, the J end lost 4 bases, and 10 bases lay between the germline ends. Germline V gives CDR1 SSHAT, CDR2 FNYEAQ (reference sequence). This CDR3 comprises 13 residues. DNA of the CDR3: TGTGCCAGCAGCTGGGGCTCCCGAGAGACCCAGTACTTC. This codes for CASSWGSRETQYF.

This clone has only one observation. V and J are TRBV10-3 and TRBJ2-2; 7 bases line up with TRBD2. Germline V lookup: CDR1 ENHRY, CDR2 SYGVKD. The CDR3 has 15 amino acids. The J segment lost 7 bases and the V segment lost 4 bases, leaving 9 bases of the junction unmatched. The CDR3 region is CAISGLALNGGELFF. In DNA, the CDR3 is TGTGCCATCAGTGGACTAGCTTTGAACGGCGGGGAGCTGTTTTTT.

This sequence joins TRBV7-2 and TRBJ2-7; the D gene is possibly TRBD1 (6 bases). The CDR3 contains 13 residues. Trimming took off 5 bases at V and 4 bases at J, with 12 bases between the two ends. CDR1 and CDR2 (germline): SGHTA, FQGNSA. The CDR3 sequence is CASSGGQEYEQYF. The CDR3 coding sequence is TGTGCCAGCAGCGGGGGCCAGGAGTACGAGCAGTACTTC. Supplemented by reference TRBV7-2 and TRBJ2-7, the full variable domain reads GAGVSQSPSNKVTEKGKDVELRCDPISGHTALYWYRQSLGQGLEFLIYFQGNSAPDKSGLPSDRFSAERTGGSVSTLTIQRTQQEDSAVYLCASSGGQEYEQYFGPGTRLTVT.

The chain has TRBV6-5 and TRBJ1-6; perhaps TRBD1 as D (6 bases). Germline CDR1 and CDR2: MNHEY and SVGAGI. V lost 6 bases to trimming and J lost 9 bases, with 12 bases between them. The CDR3 runs to 13 residues. CDR3 nucleotide sequence: TGTGCCAGCAGAAAAGGGGGGGGTTCACCCCTCCACTTT. As protein: CASRKGGGSPLHF.

This rearrangement joins TRBV7-9 to TRBJ1-3; D perhaps matches TRBD1 (6 bases). V was shortened by 5 bases and J by 2 bases, with 19 bases between the two germline ends. Germline CDR1 and CDR2: SEHNR and FQNEAQ (reference sequence). This CDR3 is 17 amino acids long. This chain's CDR3 is CASSPFLKQGTGNTIYF. Written as DNA, the CDR3 is TGTGCCAGCAGCCCGTTCCTCAAACAGGGAACTGGAAACACCATATATTTT.

This sequence joins TRBV7-9 and TRBJ1-2, with D possibly matching TRBD1 (5 bases). Germline-derived CDR1 and CDR2 are SEHNR and FQNEAQ (reference sequence). V was clipped by 0 bases and J by 5 bases, with 16 bases between them. CDR3 size: 16 residues. The CDR3 loop is CASSLAHRQGYYGYTF. The CDR3 DNA sequence: TGTGCCAGCAGCTTAGCGCACCGGCAGGGTTATTATGGCTACACCTTC.

This chain joins TRBV3-1 (or the pseudogene TRBV3-2) and TRBJ1-2, with D unclear. The germline CDR1 and CDR2 sequences are LGHDT and YNNKEL (reference sequence). The CDR3 spans 12 residues. Trimming removed 6 bases at V and 5 bases at J, with 10 bases between. CDR3 nucleotides: TGTGCCAGCAGTCCAACGGGTTATGGCTACACCTTC. This encodes CASSPTGYGYTF.

In its sample, this clone was seen once. The chain carries TRBV27 and TRBJ1-4, with unresolved D. This CDR3 is built from 13 residues. V gave up 3 bases and J gave up 4 bases, with 6 bases separating them. Germline V lookup: CDR1 MNHEY, CDR2 SMNVEV (reference sequence). The CDR3 region is CASSFGFNEKLFF. The CDR3 DNA sequence: TGTGCCAGCAGTTTCGGGTTTAATGAAAAACTGTTTTTT.

The chain combines TRBV21-1 with TRBJ1-2; TRBD1 reflects the table's D call only, with no check against the DNA. TRBV21-1 is a pseudogene. The CDR3 has 11 residues. This CDR3 reads CASSRQAGYTF. CDR3 coding DNA: TGTGCCAGCAGCAGGCAGGCTGGCTACACCTTC.

The rearrangement links TRBV12-3 or TRBV12-4 to TRBJ2-7; D unclear. The CDR3 is made up of 13 amino acids. Trimming took off 6 bases at V and 4 bases at J, with 13 bases between the two ends. CDR3 region: CASSMRGGYEQYF. In DNA form, the CDR3 reads TGTGCCAGCAGCATGAGAGGTGGATACGAGCAGTACTTC.

The gene calls are TRBV5-5 and TRBJ2-2, with TRBD2 identical over 9 bases. CDR3 length: 15 amino acids. Germline loops: CDR1 SGHKS, CDR2 YYEKEE (reference sequence). V was pared by 4 bases and J by 8 bases, with 9 bases of the junction left unmatched. CDR3 in amino acids: CASSRVAGVTGELFF. DNA for the CDR3: TGTGCCAGCAGCAGAGTAGCGGGGGTGACGGGGGAGCTGTTTTTT.

This rearrangement joins TRBV9 to TRBJ2-7, with a weak D call TRBD1 (5 bases). V lost 0 bases and J 0 bases, leaving 7 bases between the germline ends. CDR3 length: 14 amino acids. Germline CDR1 and CDR2: SGDLS and YYNGEE. The CDR3 DNA follows: TGTGCCAGCAGCGTAGATGACAGCTCCTACGAGCAGTACTTC. Translated, it gives CASSVDDSSYEQYF.

The chain has TRBV27 and TRBJ1-5; 7 nucleotides agree with TRBD1. CDR3 length equals 16 residues. The J segment lost 4 bases and the V segment lost 6 bases, leaving 12 bases of the junction unmatched. Germline assignment: CDR1 MNHEY and CDR2 SMNVEV (reference sequence). CDR3 sequence (DNA): TGTGCCAGCAGCTCCACCTCGACAGGGTGGAATCAGCCCCAGCATTTT. This encodes CASSSTSTGWNQPQHF.

The chain combines TRBV6-6 with TRBJ1-2, with a possible D match to TRBD1 (5 bases). Germline values: CDR1 MNHNY, CDR2 SVGAGI (reference sequence). V dropped 4 bases and J dropped 4 bases, with 13 bases sitting between them. The CDR3 spans 14 residues. The CDR3 DNA reads TGTGCCAGCAGTTTGGGCAGGGAGGGCTATGGCTACACCTTC. Its protein product is CASSLGREGYGYTF.

The chain employs TRBV5-4 and TRBJ2-3; TRBD2 aligns across 12 bases. The CDR3 spans 20 residues. With V trimmed by 2 bases and J by 7 bases, 20 bases remained unmatched. Germline assignment: CDR1 SGHNT and CDR2 YYREEE (reference sequence). CDR3 amino acids: CASSLSGGVRASGGANTQYF. DNA for the CDR3: TGTGCCAGCAGCTTATCAGGGGGCGTGCGGGCTAGCGGGGGGGCAAATACGCAGTATTTT.

The gene calls are TRBV5-5 and TRBJ1-2; 10 positions match TRBD1. The V segment lost 7 bases and the J segment 5 bases; nucleotides outside the gene matches: 5. The germline CDR1 and CDR2 sequences are SGHKS and YYEKEE (reference sequence). This CDR3 is 13 amino acids long. CDR3 loop: CASLGQGVYGYTF. CDR3 DNA: TGTGCCAGCCTCGGACAGGGGGTGTATGGCTACACCTTC.

The V gene is TRBV9, the J gene TRBJ1-2, with D possibly matching TRBD1 (5 bases). This CDR3 contains 15 residues. The V end lost 2 bases, the J end lost 4 bases, and 15 bases lay between the germline ends. Germline V gene data show CDR1 as SGDLS and CDR2 as YYNGEE. CDR3 loop: CASSVNRSPFYGYTF. The CDR3 nucleotides read TGTGCCAGCAGCGTTAACAGGTCACCCTTCTATGGCTACACCTTC.

This clone has only a few counts. CDR3 sequence reads: CASTWAGLHSPLHF. The CDR3 coding sequence is TGTGCCAGCACCTGGGCAGGGCTGCATTCACCCCTCCACTTT. The chain recombines TRBV6-5 with TRBJ1-6; D perhaps matches TRBD1 (5 bases). Trimming shortened V by 7 bases and J by 8 bases, and 15 bases separated the two germline ends. The CDR3 is made up of 14 amino acids. Germline lookup yields CDR1 MNHEY and CDR2 SVGAGI.

The genes are TRBV7-2 and TRBJ2-3; possibly TRBD1 for D (6 bases). The CDR3 is 15 residues long. Germline V CDR1 and CDR2: SGHTA, FQGNSA. Trimming took off 1 base at V and 6 bases at J, with 14 bases between the two ends. CDR3 DNA: TGTGCCAGCAGCTTAGATGGGGGCGTAATGGATACGCAGTATTTT. This sequence encodes CASSLDGGVMDTQYF. The full variable domain, in which reference TRBV7-2 and TRBJ2-3 provide the parts outside the CDR3, is GAGVSQSPSNKVTEKGKDVELRCDPISGHTALYWYRQSLGQGLEFLIYFQGNSAPDKSGLPSDRFSAERTGGSVSTLTIQRTQQEDSAVYLCASSLDGGVMDTQYFGPGTRLTVL.

This clone was detected once. The J gene is TRBJ1-4, the V gene TRBV5-1; TRBD1 matches 9 bases. The CDR3 contains 15 residues. With V trimmed by 3 bases and J by 5 bases, 5 bases remained unmatched. The V gene's germline CDR1 is SGHRS and CDR2 YFSETQ. The CDR3 here is CASSSTGGRNEKLFF. The CDR3 DNA sequence: TGCGCCAGCAGCTCGACAGGGGGTCGCAATGAAAAACTGTTTTTT.

The sample holds one count of this clone. This chain uses TRBV7-6 with TRBJ1-1, with D hard to call. V was clipped by 1 base and J by 5 bases, with 14 bases between them. This CDR3 has 15 residues. Germline CDR1 is SGHVS and CDR2 is FNYEAQ. CDR3 bases: TGTGCCAGCAGCTTAGGTCGGGGTCGGAAGACTGAAGCTTTCTTT. Translation gives CASSLGRGRKTEAFF.